This TCR beta chain was documented in a study of identical twins. Study-wide points: Beta clonotypes that were abundant in cord blood contained fewer insertions, a pattern absent from memory repertoires. Rather than following the same donors, the conclusions depended on cross-sectional statistical analysis.

In regard to this clonotype: Its antigen is still unknown.

Healthy Caucasian donors formed the entire cohort. Trimming took 8 bases from V and 3 from J; bases not matched to a gene: 10. The CDR3 covers 14 residues. Germline CDR1 MNHNS, CDR2 SASEGT. The authors used template switching to add a universal primer site and gave cDNA unique molecular identifiers. Each CDR3 protein is one row after TCRdb ran MiXCR on the 5' RACE reads. The sample has hundreds of thousands of distinct CDR3 sequences; roughly an eighth are singletons. The sample also formed part of further work on yellow fever vaccine responses in identical twins.

This rearrangement joins TRBV6-1 to TRBJ2-7, with 7 bases identical to TRBD1. The clonotype originates from a woman aged 18-35 years in good health. Sequences were obtained from PBMCs. The CDR3 loop is CASQGGALIYEQYF. CDR3 bases: TGTGCCAGCCAAGGGGGCGCACTTATCTACGAGCAGTACTTC.